The 16 T cell receptor beta chains below come from one sample, sequenced in a study of blood T cells in healthy people across ages. Through a sample-barcoded 5' primer and a J-beta primer mix, a second PCR was run for about 6 to 11 cycles. TCRdb recomputed calls from the 5' RACE reads with MiXCR, one row per CDR3 protein. The top ten clones hold roughly 8.2% of a sample with more than 1,400,000 distinct CDR3 sequences, 42% of them seen once. The material sequenced was blood. The receptor source for this set is a woman aged 18-30 years in good health.

The rearrangement joins TRBV6-6 to TRBJ2-3; tentatively, D is TRBD2 (5 bases). CDR3 length: 15 amino acids. Germline-derived CDR1 and CDR2 are MNHNY and SVGAGI (reference sequence). Trimming pared 7 bases from V and 2 bases from J, leaving 16 bases between. The CDR3 spells CASTYEEGYTDTQYF. The CDR3 region has the DNA TGTGCCAGCACCTATGAAGAGGGCTACACAGATACGCAGTATTTT.

The rearrangement links TRBV6-6 to TRBJ2-4; D is unresolved. The better agreement between TRBJ2-7 and the DNA end casts doubt on the J call. The CDR3 contains 13 residues. CDR1 and CDR2 from the germline V gene are MNHNY and SVGAGI (reference sequence). CDR3 loop: CASSYAADYEQYF. CDR3 nucleotides: TGTGCCAGCAGTTACGCAGCTGACTACGAGCAGTACTTC.

A word on this clonotype: This may stem from a read error, because a much larger clone lies one nucleotide away. The CDR3 here is CSAPSLDPNEQYF. CDR3 bases: TGCAGTGCTCCTTCACTAGATCCCAATGAGCAGTACTTC. V and J are TRBV20-1 and TRBJ2-5; maybe TRBD2 (5 bases). Trimming stripped 5 bases from V and 11 bases from J, with 21 bases between. Germline CDR1 DFQATT, CDR2 SNEGSKA (reference sequence). CDR3 length: 13 amino acids.

This clonotype has just a few counts. This rearrangement joins TRBV6-1 to TRBJ2-1; D possibly corresponds to TRBD1 (6 bases). V shed 1 base and J shed 5 bases, with 15 bases lying between them. CDR3 size: 16 residues. Germline lookup yields CDR1 MNHNS and CDR2 SASEGT. The DNA of the CDR3 is TGTGCCAGCAGTGAAGGAGGGACACCTAAAAACAATGAGCAGTTCTTC. This sequence encodes CASSEGGTPKNNEQFF.

The chain has TRBV24-1 and TRBJ1-3; D gene ambiguous. V was trimmed by 0 bases and J by 0 bases, leaving 11 bases between them. The germline V gene has CDR1 KGHDR and CDR2 SFDVKD. CDR3 length: 17 amino acids. The CDR3 spells CATSDLHSEVSGNTIYF. Written as DNA, the CDR3 is TGTGCCACCAGTGATTTGCATTCGGAGGTCTCTGGAAACACCATATATTTT.

This sequence joins TRBV12-3 or TRBV12-4 and TRBJ2-1; 10 bases are shared with TRBD1. Trimming at V came to 6 bases and at J to 6 bases, leaving 8 bases not matched to a gene. The CDR3 extends over 15 amino acids. This CDR3 reads CASSLGTGATNEQFF. The CDR3 DNA reads as TGTGCCAGCAGCCTCGGGACAGGGGCGACCAATGAGCAGTTCTTC.

The V gene is TRBV20-1, the J gene TRBJ1-1; D gene uncertain. Trimming shortened V by 4 bases and J by 4 bases, and 4 bases separated the two germline ends. The V gene's germline CDR1 is DFQATT and CDR2 SNEGSKA (reference sequence). This CDR3 contains 10 residues. The CDR3 DNA is TGCAGTGCTACGAGCACTGAAGCTTTCTTT. Its translation is CSATSTEAFF.

This clonotype has just one count. The J gene is TRBJ1-5, the V gene TRBV6-1, with 9 bases fitting TRBD1. There are 15 residues in the CDR3. V lost 6 bases and J lost 7; bases outside the gene matches: 10. CDR1 is MNHNS, CDR2 SASEGT, per germline. The DNA of the CDR3 is TGTGCCAGCAGCCAGTTACAGGGGGCAGGGCAGCCCCAGCATTTT. This encodes CASSQLQGAGQPQHF.

This clonotype was observed a few times. This chain joins TRBV12-3 or TRBV12-4 and TRBJ2-7; possibly TRBD1 for D (6 bases). The CDR3 runs to 13 residues. Trimming shortened V by 5 bases and J by 6 bases, and 14 bases separated the two germline ends. The DNA of the CDR3 is TGTGCCAGCAGTCCAGGGGACGTCCGCGAGCAGTACTTC. Residues: CASSPGDVREQYF.

This clonotype has only a few counts. As DNA, the CDR3 is TGCAGTGCTCACCTCACTACGGGGTCCTACGAGCAGTACTTC. Protein sequence: CSAHLTTGSYEQYF. The rearrangement links TRBV20-1 to TRBJ2-7; a possible D gene is TRBD2 (5 bases). Trimming removed 5 bases from V and 1 base from J, with 15 bases in between. Germline V gene sequence: CDR1 DFQATT, CDR2 SNEGSKA (reference sequence). This CDR3 comprises 14 residues.

Details on this clonotype: One end of the junction is discordant with germline, which a read error may explain. The V call is TRBV7-3, the J call TRBJ1-1; no firm D call. This CDR3 spans 13 amino acids. The germline V gene has CDR1 SGHTA and CDR2 FQGTGA. In DNA, the CDR3 is TGTGCCTGCAGCACCAAATCGGGTACTGAAGCTTTCTTT. It yields the protein CACSTKSGTEAFF.

V is TRBV21-1 and J is TRBJ2-7. TRBV21-1 is labeled a pseudogene. The CDR3 contains 15 residues. The DNA for the CDR3 is TGTGCCAGCAGCAAAGACGGAGGGAGGACCTACGAGCAGTACTTC. This encodes CASSKDGGRTYEQYF.

This CDR3 reads CSARDLVRGEQYF. CDR3 DNA sequence: TGCAGTGCTAGAGATTTAGTACGTGGTGAGCAGTACTTC. The rearrangement uses TRBV20-1 and TRBJ2-5; D ambiguous. Germline V lookup: CDR1 DFQATT, CDR2 SNEGSKA (reference sequence). The CDR3 is 13 residues long. Trimming took off 0 bases at V and 11 bases at J, with 16 bases between the two ends.

The chain joins TRBV20-1 to TRBJ1-6; D call uncertain. The CDR3 is 15 residues long. CDR1 is DFQATT and CDR2 is SNEGSKA in the germline V gene (reference sequence). The V end lost 1 base, the J end lost 7 bases, and 14 bases lay between the germline ends. This CDR3 is CSARGTPNGNSPLHF. In nucleotides, the CDR3 is TGCAGTGCTAGAGGGACCCCAAATGGGAATTCACCCCTCCACTTT.

The count of this clonotype is one. The V and J genes are TRBV3-1 and TRBJ2-5, with a weak D call TRBD2 (6 bases). Germline lookup yields CDR1 LGHDT and CDR2 YNNKEL (reference sequence). The length of the CDR3 is 16 residues. Trimming left V 5 bases short and J 2 bases short, with 18 bases between. The CDR3 nucleotides are TGTGCCAGCAGCGACTTTTGGCGGGACGAACAAGAGACCCAGTACTTC. Amino acid sequence: CASSDFWRDEQETQYF.

As for this clonotype: A much larger clone differs by one base, so this may be a read error. CDR3 region: CAATGTGTPNYDYTF. For the CDR3, the DNA is TGTGCCGCGACCGGGACAGGGACCCCTAACTATGACTACACCTTC. This rearrangement joins TRBV10-3 to TRBJ1-2; TRBD1 agrees at 9 bases. The CDR3 runs 15 residues. From germline, CDR1 is ENHRY and CDR2 SYGVKD.